This TCR beta chain was retrieved from a study of blood T cell repertoires in COVID-19. Study information: Whether acute or convalescent, the COVID-19 samples came from the United States, Italy and Spain. PBMCs, B-cell-depleted T cells, or T cells provided the cDNA or gDNA that made up the material.

How the authors handled the data: Amplification of reference gene primers was used by the study to estimate nucleated cell counts. Here immunoSEQ multiplex PCR was the method, and the copy in TCRdb shows in-frame clones only, minus some. V, J and clone size are taken as reported in that table, and D and trimming were inferred from the DNA itself. Of approximately 300,000 clones in the sample, 89% are singletons; the top ten hold around 6%. Input material: peripheral blood. The TCR comes from a man aged 18 to 29 who had recovered from COVID-19.

In DNA form, the CDR3 reads TGCAGCTTAAGCGGGAAGTATGGCTACACCTTC. It encodes CSLSGKYGYTF. The rearrangement uses TRBV29-1 and TRBJ1-2; D gene ambiguous. The V end lost 8 bases, the J end lost 5 bases, and 12 bases lay between the germline ends. The germline V gene encodes CDR1 SQVTM and CDR2 ANQGSEA. The CDR3 consists of 11 residues.